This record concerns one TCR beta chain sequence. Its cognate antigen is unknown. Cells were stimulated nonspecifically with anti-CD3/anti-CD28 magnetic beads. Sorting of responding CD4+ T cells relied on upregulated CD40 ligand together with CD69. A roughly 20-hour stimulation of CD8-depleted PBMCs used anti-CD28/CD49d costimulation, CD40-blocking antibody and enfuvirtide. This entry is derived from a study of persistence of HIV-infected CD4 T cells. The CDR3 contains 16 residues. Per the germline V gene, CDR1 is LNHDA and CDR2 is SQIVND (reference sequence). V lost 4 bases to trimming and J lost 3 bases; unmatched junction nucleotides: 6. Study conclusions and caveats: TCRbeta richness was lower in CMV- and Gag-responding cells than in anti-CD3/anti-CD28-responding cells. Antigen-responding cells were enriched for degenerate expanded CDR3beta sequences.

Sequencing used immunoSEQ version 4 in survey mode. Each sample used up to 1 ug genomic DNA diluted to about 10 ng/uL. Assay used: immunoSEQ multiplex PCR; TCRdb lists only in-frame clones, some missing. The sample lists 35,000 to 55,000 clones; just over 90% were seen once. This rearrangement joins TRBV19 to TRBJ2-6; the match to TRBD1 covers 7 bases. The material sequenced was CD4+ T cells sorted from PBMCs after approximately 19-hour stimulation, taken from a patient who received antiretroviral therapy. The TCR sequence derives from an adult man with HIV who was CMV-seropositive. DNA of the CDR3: TGTGCCAGTAGTAAAGACAGGGTAGATGGGGCCAACGTCCTGACTTTC. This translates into CASSKDRVDGANVLTF.